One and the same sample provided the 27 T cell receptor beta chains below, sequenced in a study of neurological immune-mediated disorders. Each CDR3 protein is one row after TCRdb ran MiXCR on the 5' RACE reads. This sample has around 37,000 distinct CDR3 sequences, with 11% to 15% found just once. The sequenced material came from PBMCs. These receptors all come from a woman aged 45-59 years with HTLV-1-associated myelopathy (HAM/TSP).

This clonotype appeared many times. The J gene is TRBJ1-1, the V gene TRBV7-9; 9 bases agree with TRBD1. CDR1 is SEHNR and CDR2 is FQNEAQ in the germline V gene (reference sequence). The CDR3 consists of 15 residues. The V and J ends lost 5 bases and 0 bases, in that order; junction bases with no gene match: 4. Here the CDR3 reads CASSAGQGMNTEAFF. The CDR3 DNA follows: TGTGCCAGCAGCGCCGGACAGGGGATGAACACTGAAGCTTTCTTT.

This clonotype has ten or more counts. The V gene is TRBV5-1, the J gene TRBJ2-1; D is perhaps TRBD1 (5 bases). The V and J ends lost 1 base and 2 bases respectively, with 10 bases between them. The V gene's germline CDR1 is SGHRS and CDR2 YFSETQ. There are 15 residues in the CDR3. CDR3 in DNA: TGCGCCAGCAGCTTGTCAGGGAACGCCTACAATGAGCAGTTCTTC. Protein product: CASSLSGNAYNEQFF.

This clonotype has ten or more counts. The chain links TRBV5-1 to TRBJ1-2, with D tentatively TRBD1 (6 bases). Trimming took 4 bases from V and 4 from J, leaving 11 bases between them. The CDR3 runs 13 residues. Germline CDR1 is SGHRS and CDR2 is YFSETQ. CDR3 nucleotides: TGCGCCAGCAGCCCGGGGGGCAGCTATGGCTACACCTTC. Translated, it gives CASSPGGSYGYTF.

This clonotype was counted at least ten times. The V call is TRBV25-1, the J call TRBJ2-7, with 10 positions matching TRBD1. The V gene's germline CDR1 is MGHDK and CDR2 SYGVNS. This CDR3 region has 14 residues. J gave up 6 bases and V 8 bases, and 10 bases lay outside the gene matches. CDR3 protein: CASGGTGVWGEQYF. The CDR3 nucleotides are TGTGCCAGCGGAGGGACAGGGGTCTGGGGCGAGCAGTACTTC.

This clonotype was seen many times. CDR3 sequence (DNA): TGCAGCGTTACCGGACTAGCGGGGGGGCAGTACAATGAGCAGTTCTTC. Its translation: CSVTGLAGGQYNEQFF. The chain joins TRBV29-1 to TRBJ2-1; TRBD2 matches at 15 bases. There are 16 residues in the CDR3. V trimming: 5 bases; J trimming: 4 bases; junction bases outside the gene matches: 6. Germline CDR1 and CDR2: SQVTM and ANQGSEA.

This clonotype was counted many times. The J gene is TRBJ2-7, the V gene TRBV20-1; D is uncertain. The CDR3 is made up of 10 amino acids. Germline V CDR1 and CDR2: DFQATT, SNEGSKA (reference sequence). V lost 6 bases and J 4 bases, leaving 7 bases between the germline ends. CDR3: CSASPYEQYV. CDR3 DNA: TGCAGTGCCTCTCCTTACGAGCAGTACGTC.

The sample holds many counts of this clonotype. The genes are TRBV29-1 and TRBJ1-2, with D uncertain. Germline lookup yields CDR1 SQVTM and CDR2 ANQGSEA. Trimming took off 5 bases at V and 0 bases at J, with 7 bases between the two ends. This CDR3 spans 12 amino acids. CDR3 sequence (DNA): TGCAGCGTTACTCAGGCTAACTATGGCTACACCTTC. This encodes CSVTQANYGYTF.

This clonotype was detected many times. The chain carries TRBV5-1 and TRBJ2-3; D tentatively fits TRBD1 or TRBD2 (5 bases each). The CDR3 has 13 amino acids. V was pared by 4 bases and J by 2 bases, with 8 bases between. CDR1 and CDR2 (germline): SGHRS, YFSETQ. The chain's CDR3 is CASSAGTTDTQYF. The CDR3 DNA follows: TGCGCCAGCAGCGCCGGGACCACAGATACGCAGTATTTT.

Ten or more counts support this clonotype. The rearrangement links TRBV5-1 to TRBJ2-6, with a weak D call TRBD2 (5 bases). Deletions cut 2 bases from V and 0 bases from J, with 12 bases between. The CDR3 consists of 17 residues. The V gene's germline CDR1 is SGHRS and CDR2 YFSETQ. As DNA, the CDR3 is TGCGCCAGCAGCTTTCTTCCGGGGAACTCTGGGGCCAACGTCCTGACTTTC. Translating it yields CASSFLPGNSGANVLTF.

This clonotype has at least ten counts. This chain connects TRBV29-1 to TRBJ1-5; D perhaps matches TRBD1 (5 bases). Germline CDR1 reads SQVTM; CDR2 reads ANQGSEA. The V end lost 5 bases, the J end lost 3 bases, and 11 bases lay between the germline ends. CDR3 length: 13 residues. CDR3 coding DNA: TGCAGCGTTTCCGACAGACCCAATCAGCCCCAGCATTTT. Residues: CSVSDRPNQPQHF.

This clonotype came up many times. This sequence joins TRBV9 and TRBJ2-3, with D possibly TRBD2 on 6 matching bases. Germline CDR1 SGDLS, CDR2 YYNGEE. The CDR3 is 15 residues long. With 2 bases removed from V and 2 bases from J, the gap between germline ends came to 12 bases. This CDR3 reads CASSVTSGFTDTQYF. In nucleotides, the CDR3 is TGTGCCAGCAGCGTCACAAGCGGGTTCACAGATACGCAGTATTTT.

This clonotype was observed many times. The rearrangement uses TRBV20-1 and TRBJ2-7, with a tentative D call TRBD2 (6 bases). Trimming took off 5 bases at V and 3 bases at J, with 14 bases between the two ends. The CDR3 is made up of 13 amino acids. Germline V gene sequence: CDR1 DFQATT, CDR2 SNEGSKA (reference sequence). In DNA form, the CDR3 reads TGCAGTGCTGGCGAGACTAGTTTCTACGAGCAGTACGTC. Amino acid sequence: CSAGETSFYEQYV.

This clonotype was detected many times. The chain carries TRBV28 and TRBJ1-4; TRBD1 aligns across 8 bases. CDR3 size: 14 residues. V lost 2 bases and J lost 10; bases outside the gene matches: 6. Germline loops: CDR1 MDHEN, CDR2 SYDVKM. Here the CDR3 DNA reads TGTGCCAGCAGTTTAAGCGGACAGGGAGGAAAACTGTTTTTT. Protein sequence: CASSLSGQGGKLFF.

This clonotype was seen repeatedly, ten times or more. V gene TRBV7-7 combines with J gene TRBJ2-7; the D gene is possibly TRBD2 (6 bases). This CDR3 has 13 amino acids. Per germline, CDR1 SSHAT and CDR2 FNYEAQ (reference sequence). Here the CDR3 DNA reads TGTGCTAGCGGCCCCCGGGTTTTATACGAGCAGTACGTC. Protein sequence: CASGPRVLYEQYV.

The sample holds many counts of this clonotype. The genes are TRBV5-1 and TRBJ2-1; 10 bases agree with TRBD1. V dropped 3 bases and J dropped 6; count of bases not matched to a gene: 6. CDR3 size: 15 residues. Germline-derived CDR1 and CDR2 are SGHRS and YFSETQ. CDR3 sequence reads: CASSWGQGSGNEQFF. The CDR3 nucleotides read TGCGCCAGCAGCTGGGGACAGGGGTCGGGCAATGAGCAGTTCTTC.

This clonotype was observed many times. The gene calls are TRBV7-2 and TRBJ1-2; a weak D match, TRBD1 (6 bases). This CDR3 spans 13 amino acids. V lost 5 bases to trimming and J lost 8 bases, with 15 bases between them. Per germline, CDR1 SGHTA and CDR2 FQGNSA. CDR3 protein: CASSQTGTFGYTF. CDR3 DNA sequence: TGTGCCAGCAGCCAAACAGGGACTTTCGGCTACACCTTC. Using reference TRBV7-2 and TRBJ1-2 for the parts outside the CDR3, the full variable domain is GAGVSQSPSNKVTEKGKDVELRCDPISGHTALYWYRQSLGQGLEFLIYFQGNSAPDKSGLPSDRFSAERTGGSVSTLTIQRTQQEDSAVYLCASSQTGTFGYTFGSGTRLTVV.

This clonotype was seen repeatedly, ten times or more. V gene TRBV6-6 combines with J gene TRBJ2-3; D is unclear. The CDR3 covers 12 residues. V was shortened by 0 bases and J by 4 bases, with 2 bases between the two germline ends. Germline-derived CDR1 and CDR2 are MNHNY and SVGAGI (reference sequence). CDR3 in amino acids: CASSYSPDTQYF. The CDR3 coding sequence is TGTGCCAGCAGTTACTCGCCAGATACGCAGTATTTT.

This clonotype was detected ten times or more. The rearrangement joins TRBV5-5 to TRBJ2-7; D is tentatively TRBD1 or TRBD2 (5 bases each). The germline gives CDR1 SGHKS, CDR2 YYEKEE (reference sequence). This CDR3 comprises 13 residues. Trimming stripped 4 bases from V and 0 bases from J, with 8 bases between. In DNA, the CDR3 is TGTGCCAGCAGCCGGGACGGCTCCTACGAGCAGTACGTC. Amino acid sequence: CASSRDGSYEQYV.

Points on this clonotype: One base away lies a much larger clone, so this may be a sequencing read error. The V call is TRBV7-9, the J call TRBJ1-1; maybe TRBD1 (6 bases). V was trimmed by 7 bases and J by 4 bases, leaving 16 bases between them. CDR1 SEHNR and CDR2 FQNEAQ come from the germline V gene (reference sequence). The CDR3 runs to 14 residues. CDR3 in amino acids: CASIFEGVGTEAFF. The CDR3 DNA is TGTGCCAGCATCTTCGAGGGGGTAGGCACTGAAGCTTTCTTT.

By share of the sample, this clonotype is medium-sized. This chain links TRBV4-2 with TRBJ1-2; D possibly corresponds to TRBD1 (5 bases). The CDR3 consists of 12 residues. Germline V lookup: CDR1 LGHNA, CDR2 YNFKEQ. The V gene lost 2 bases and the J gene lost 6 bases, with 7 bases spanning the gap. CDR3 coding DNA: TGTGCCAGCAGCCAAAACAGGAATGGCTACACCTTC. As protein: CASSQNRNGYTF.

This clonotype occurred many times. The CDR3 is CASSLGSGQGRGETQYF. The CDR3 region has the DNA TGTGCCAGCAGCTTAGGTTCGGGACAGGGTAGAGGGGAGACCCAGTACTTC. This chain links TRBV7-2 with TRBJ2-5; 9 nucleotides align to TRBD1. There are 17 residues in the CDR3. Unmatched junction bases numbered 11, after V lost 1 base and J lost 5 bases. Germline V gene data show CDR1 as SGHTA and CDR2 as FQGNSA. The full variable domain, rest sourced from reference TRBV7-2 and TRBJ2-5, is GAGVSQSPSNKVTEKGKDVELRCDPISGHTALYWYRQSLGQGLEFLIYFQGNSAPDKSGLPSDRFSAERTGGSVSTLTIQRTQQEDSAVYLCASSLGSGQGRGETQYFGPGTRLLVL.

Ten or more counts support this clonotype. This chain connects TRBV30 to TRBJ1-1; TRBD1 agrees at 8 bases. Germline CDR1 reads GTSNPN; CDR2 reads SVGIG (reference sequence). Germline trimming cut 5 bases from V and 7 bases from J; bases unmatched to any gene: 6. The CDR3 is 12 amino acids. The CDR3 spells CAWGDRTNEAFF. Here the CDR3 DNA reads TGTGCCTGGGGGGACAGGACAAATGAAGCTTTCTTT.

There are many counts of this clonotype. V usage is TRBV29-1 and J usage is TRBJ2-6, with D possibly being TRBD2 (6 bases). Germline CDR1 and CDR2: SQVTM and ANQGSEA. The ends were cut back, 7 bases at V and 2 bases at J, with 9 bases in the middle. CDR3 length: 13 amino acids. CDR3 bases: TGCAGCGGCGGGGTAGCTGGGGCCAACGTCCTGACTTTC. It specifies CSGGVAGANVLTF. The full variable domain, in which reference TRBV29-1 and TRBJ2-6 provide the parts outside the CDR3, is SAVISQKPSRDICQRGTSLTIQCQVDSQVTMMFWYRQQPGQSLTLIATANQGSEATYESGFVIDKFPISRPNLTFSTLTVSNMSPEDSSIYLCSGGVAGANVLTFGAGSRLTVL.

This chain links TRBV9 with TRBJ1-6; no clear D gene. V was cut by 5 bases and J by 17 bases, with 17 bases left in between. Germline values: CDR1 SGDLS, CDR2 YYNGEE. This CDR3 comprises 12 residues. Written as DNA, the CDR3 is TGTGCCAGCAGATACGCCCCTTGGAGCTTCCACTTT. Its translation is CASRYAPWSFHF.

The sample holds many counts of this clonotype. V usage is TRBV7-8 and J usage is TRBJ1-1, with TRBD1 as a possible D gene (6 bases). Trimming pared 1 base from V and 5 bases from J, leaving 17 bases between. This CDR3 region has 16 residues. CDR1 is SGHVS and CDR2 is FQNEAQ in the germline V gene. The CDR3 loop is CASSLDLPGAGTEAFF. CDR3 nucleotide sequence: TGTGCCAGCAGCTTAGACCTTCCGGGGGCGGGAACTGAAGCTTTCTTT.

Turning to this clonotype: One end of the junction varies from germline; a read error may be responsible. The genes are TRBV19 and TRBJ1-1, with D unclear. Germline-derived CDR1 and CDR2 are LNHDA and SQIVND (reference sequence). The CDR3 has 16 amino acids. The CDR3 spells CVSSIRVAAGGTEAFF. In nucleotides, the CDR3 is TGTGTCAGTAGTATCCGGGTCGCAGCGGGAGGCACTGAAGCTTTCTTT.

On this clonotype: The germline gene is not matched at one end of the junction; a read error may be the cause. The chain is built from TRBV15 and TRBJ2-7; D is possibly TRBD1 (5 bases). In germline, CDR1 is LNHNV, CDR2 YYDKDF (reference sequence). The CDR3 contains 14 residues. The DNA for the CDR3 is TGTGTCACCAGCAGAACGAAAGGGGCCTACGAGCAGTACTTC. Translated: CVTSRTKGAYEQYF.